This entry concerns a single T cell receptor beta chain. No antigen is known for it. The data were obtained in a study of T cells expressing NK-cell markers. Study background: The study drew TCR beta repertoires from sorted CD3+CD56+NKG2C+, CD3+CD56+NKG2C- and CD3+CD56-NKG2C+ T cells.

General study points: As a fraction of CD8+ T cells, dominant NKG2C+ clonotypes reached roughly 1.0-7.5% in 5 or 6 donors. Researchers report these clonotypes also headed the CD3+CD56-NKG2C+ fraction in a few donors.

Germline V gene sequence: CDR1 LGHDT, CDR2 YNNKEL (reference sequence). CDR3 length equals 13 residues. TCR beta cDNA was made by 5'RACE template switching with UMIs. Following a re-call of the 5' RACE reads, TCRdb has one entry per CDR3 protein and lacks DNA. The sample has 350,000 to 450,000 distinct CDR3 sequences; the top ten hold 4% to 6.5%. The chain has TRBV3-1 and TRBJ2-7; TCRdb's D call of TRBD2 is untestable without DNA. The sequenced sample consisted of blood T cells: a sorted CD56 or NKG2C T cell subset, CD4+ or CD8+ T cells, or bulk PBMC T cells (not recorded which). The TCR originated in a man aged 18-75 years in good health. The CDR3 here is CASSRGGAYEQYF.